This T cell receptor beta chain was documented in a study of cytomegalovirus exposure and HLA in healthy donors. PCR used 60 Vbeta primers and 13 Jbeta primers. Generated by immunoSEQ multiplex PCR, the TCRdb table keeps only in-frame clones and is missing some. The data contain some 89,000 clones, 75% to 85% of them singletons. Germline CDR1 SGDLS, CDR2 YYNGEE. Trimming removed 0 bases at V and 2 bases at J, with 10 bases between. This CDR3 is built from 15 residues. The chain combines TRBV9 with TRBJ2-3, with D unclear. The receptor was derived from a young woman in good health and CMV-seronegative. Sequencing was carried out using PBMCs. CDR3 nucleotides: TGTGCCAGCAGCGTAGGCGCCGCAAACACAGATACGCAGTATTTT. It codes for CASSVGAANTDTQYF.